Below are 18 T cell receptor beta chains sequenced from a single sample in a study of T cell responses to AZD1222 COVID-19 vaccine. Data came from immunoSEQ multiplex PCR; TCRdb stores just in-frame clones and leaves some out. The top ten hold approximately 4% of the sample, which has around 150,000 clones, roughly 84% seen once. The source material was peripheral blood, sampled on day 0 of AZD1222 vaccination. These receptor sequences come from an adult in good health.

This clone was seen a few times. The chain uses TRBV19 and TRBJ1-4; TRBD1 agrees at 7 bases. Germline loops: CDR1 LNHDA, CDR2 SQIVND (reference sequence). This CDR3 has 15 residues. Trimming removed 4 bases from V and 4 bases from J; junction bases left unmatched: 6. The CDR3 here is CASSTQQGYNEKLFF. In DNA, the CDR3 is TGTGCCAGTAGTACCCAACAGGGGTATAATGAAAAACTGTTTTTT. The full variable domain, rest sourced from reference TRBV19 and TRBJ1-4, is DGGITQSPKYLFRKEGQNVTLSCEQNLNHDAMYWYRQDPGQGLRLIYYSQIVNDFQKGDIAEGYSVSREKKESFPLTVTSAQKNPTAFYLCASSTQQGYNEKLFFGSGTQLSVL.

The chain is built from TRBV2 and TRBJ1-6; D possibly corresponds to TRBD1 (6 bases). CDR3 length equals 16 residues. Trimming took 3 bases from V and 7 from J, leaving 16 bases between them. Germline V CDR1 and CDR2: SNHLY, FYNNEI. The CDR3 reads CASSERGLAANSPLHF. CDR3 nucleotides: TGTGCCAGCAGTGAGAGGGGGTTGGCAGCGAATTCACCCCTCCACTTT.

Concerning this clone: This CDR3 is also generated by other DNA sequences in the sample. The chain links TRBV5-1 to TRBJ1-2, with 7 bases lining up with TRBD1. CDR3 size: 12 residues. V was pared by 0 bases and J by 8 bases, with 1 base of the junction left unmatched. Germline V gene sequence: CDR1 SGHRS, CDR2 YFSETQ. CDR3 sequence: CASSLGQGGYTF. CDR3 nucleotides: TGCGCCAGCAGCTTGGGACAGGGCGGCTACACCTTC.

The J gene is TRBJ1-6, the V gene TRBV27, with TRBD1 as a possible D gene (5 bases). The germline gives CDR1 MNHEY, CDR2 SMNVEV (reference sequence). The CDR3 runs 15 residues. The V gene lost 2 bases and the J gene lost 9 bases, with 14 bases spanning the gap. The CDR3 reads CASSLRAGSGSPLHF. The CDR3 nucleotides are TGTGCCAGCAGTTTACGGGCAGGGTCGGGTTCACCCCTCCACTTT.

V is TRBV28 and J is TRBJ1-1, with no clear D. This CDR3 region has 13 residues. Germline CDR1 MDHEN, CDR2 SYDVKM. V lost 5 bases and J lost 8, with 15 bases in between. CDR3 coding DNA: TGTGCCAGCAGTCTTGAGTATACAATCGAAGCTTTCTTT. As protein: CASSLEYTIEAFF.

This sequence joins TRBV20-1 and TRBJ2-4; D ambiguous. Looked up from germline, CDR1 is DFQATT and CDR2 is SNEGSKA (reference sequence). V lost 3 bases to trimming and J lost 0 bases, with 12 bases between them. The CDR3 has 15 residues. The DNA for the CDR3 is TGCAGTGCTAGTCAGATCCAACTAGCCAAAAACATTCAGTACTTC. It is translated as CSASQIQLAKNIQYF.

The chain combines TRBV5-8 with TRBJ1-5; no firm D call. With 0 bases removed from V and 4 bases from J, the gap between germline ends came to 8 bases. Germline V gene sequence: CDR1 SGHTS, CDR2 YDEGEE. This CDR3 is 14 amino acids long. The chain's CDR3 is CASSLAGGNQPQHF. The CDR3 coding sequence is TGTGCCAGCAGCTTGGCCGGAGGGAATCAGCCCCAGCATTTT.

This clone appeared a few times. The chain links TRBV5-1 to TRBJ1-1, with a possible D match to TRBD1 (5 bases). There are 16 residues in the CDR3. V dropped 0 bases and J dropped 5 bases, with 17 bases sitting between them. Germline V gene lookup returns CDR1 SGHRS and CDR2 YFSETQ. CDR3 sequence reads: CASSLDGKLRGTEAFF. CDR3 nucleotides: TGCGCCAGCAGCTTGGACGGTAAACTCCGGGGGACTGAAGCTTTCTTT. The full variable domain, rest sourced from reference TRBV5-1 and TRBJ1-1, is KAGVTQTPRYLIKTRGQQVTLSCSPISGHRSVSWYQQTPGQGLQFLFEYFSETQRNKGNFPGRFSGRQFSNSRSEMNVSTLELGDSALYLCASSLDGKLRGTEAFFGQGTRLTVV.

The gene calls are TRBV27 and TRBJ2-1; D is possibly TRBD2 (5 bases). Germline loops: CDR1 MNHEY, CDR2 SMNVEV (reference sequence). The V and J ends lost 2 bases and 10 bases respectively, with 18 bases between them. The CDR3 consists of 15 residues. The CDR3 loop is CASSLAAFPGSEQFF. In DNA, the CDR3 is TGTGCCAGCAGTTTAGCCGCCTTCCCGGGATCCGAGCAGTTCTTC.

This chain joins TRBV5-1 and TRBJ1-3; TRBD1 aligns across 7 bases. The germline V gene encodes CDR1 SGHRS and CDR2 YFSETQ. The J segment lost 1 base and the V segment lost 0 bases, leaving 4 bases of the junction unmatched. CDR3 length: 16 residues. CDR3 bases: TGCGCCAGCAGCTTGGTTGGGGACAGATCTGGAAACACCATATATTTT. Residues: CASSLVGDRSGNTIYF.

J is TRBJ1-2 and V is TRBV28; D perhaps matches TRBD1 (5 bases). The germline V and J ends were trimmed by 1 base and 0 bases, with 18 bases remaining between them. There are 18 residues in the CDR3. Germline-derived CDR1 and CDR2 are MDHEN and SYDVKM. The CDR3 DNA follows: TGTGCCAGCAGTTTATTCGGGTCAGGGTCTCTAGCTAACTATGGCTACACCTTC. Amino acid sequence: CASSLFGSGSLANYGYTF.

The J gene is TRBJ1-5, the V gene TRBV27, with D perhaps matching TRBD1 (6 bases). Looked up from germline, CDR1 is MNHEY and CDR2 is SMNVEV (reference sequence). V shed 4 bases and J shed 6 bases, with 19 bases lying between them. The CDR3 consists of 16 residues. The CDR3 loop reads CASSSFGPGAGQPQHF. The CDR3, as DNA: TGTGCCAGCAGTTCCTTTGGGCCAGGGGCTGGTCAGCCCCAGCATTTT.

This chain links TRBV11-2 with TRBJ2-3; a possible D gene is TRBD2 (6 bases). With 4 bases removed from V and 0 bases from J, the gap between germline ends came to 14 bases. The CDR3 is made up of 16 amino acids. Germline CDR1 SGHAT, CDR2 FQNNGV. This CDR3 reads CASSSYRGYSTDTQYF. CDR3 bases: TGTGCCAGCAGCTCCTACCGGGGGTATAGCACAGATACGCAGTATTTT.

V gene TRBV28 combines with J gene TRBJ1-4; 9 bases are shared with TRBD1. The germline V gene encodes CDR1 MDHEN and CDR2 SYDVKM. This CDR3 has 15 residues. Trimming cost V 3 bases and J 7 bases; bases outside gene matches: 6. CDR3 region: CASSLSTGGREKLFF. The CDR3 DNA follows: TGTGCCAGCAGTTTGTCGACAGGGGGGCGTGAAAAACTGTTTTTT.

The rearrangement links TRBV5-6 to TRBJ1-1, with TRBD1 matching over 8 bases. CDR1 and CDR2 from the germline V gene are SGHDT and YYEEEE. V was pared by 3 bases and J by 2 bases, with 12 bases of the junction left unmatched. The CDR3 spans 17 residues. CDR3 nucleotide sequence: TGTGCCAGCAGCTCCCGAAAACGAGACAGGGGAAACACTGAAGCTTTCTTT. Translated, it gives CASSSRKRDRGNTEAFF.

The chain is built from TRBV6-5 and TRBJ1-1, with 9 bases fitting TRBD1. CDR3 length: 12 residues. After removal of 6 bases from V and 10 bases from J, the junction contained 6 bases not matched to a gene. Germline CDR1 MNHEY, CDR2 SVGAGI. Here the CDR3 reads CASRVGQGRAFF. The CDR3, as DNA: TGTGCCAGCAGAGTGGGACAGGGCAGAGCTTTCTTT.

This rearrangement joins TRBV5-8 to TRBJ2-6; tentative D call: TRBD2 (6 bases). Germline-derived CDR1 and CDR2 are SGHTS and YDEGEE. Trimming cost V 4 bases and J 2 bases, with 7 bases left between them. The CDR3 extends over 14 amino acids. The CDR3 DNA reads TGTGCCAGCAGCCGGGGGACTGGGGCCAACGTCCTGACTTTC. Its protein product is CASSRGTGANVLTF. Drawing the rest from reference TRBV5-8 and TRBJ2-6, the complete variable domain is EAGVTQSPTHLIKTRGQQATLRCSPISGHTSVYWYQQALGLGLQFLLWYDEGEERNRGNFPPRFSGRQFPNYSSELNVNALELEDSALYLCASSRGTGANVLTFGAGSRLTVL.

V gene TRBV29-1 combines with J gene TRBJ1-1; a possible D gene is TRBD1 (5 bases). Germline values: CDR1 SQVTM, CDR2 ANQGSEA. V was pared by 4 bases and J by 0 bases, with 15 bases between. CDR3 length: 15 residues. Here the CDR3 reads CSVGLGGSMNTEAFF. CDR3 sequence (DNA): TGCAGCGTTGGCCTCGGGGGATCGATGAACACTGAAGCTTTCTTT.